A single sample gave rise to the 8 T cell receptor beta chains below, sequenced in a study of cytomegalovirus exposure and HLA in healthy donors (dated by TCRdb to the late 2010s). The protocol used for the library was the immunoSEQ multiplex PCR assay. A mixture of 60 forward primers for TCR Vbeta segments and 13 reverse primers for TCR Jbeta segments was used in the multiplex PCR. The table was pulled from immuneACCESS by TCRdb, which kept in-frame rearrangements only. Such tables lose some clones; where checked, under half of the loss comes from unresolved V genes, and the rest has no known cause. The sample profile shows almost 80,000 clones; about two thirds of them were found once. 6.5% to 7.5% of the sample goes to the ten largest clones. Sequencing was carried out using PBMCs. Source of these receptors: a woman aged 50 to 60 in good health and CMV-seropositive.

The chain joins TRBV5-8 to TRBJ1-5; 7 bases are shared with TRBD1. The CDR3 sequence is 15 residues long. CDR1 is SGHTS and CDR2 is YDEGEE in the germline V gene. V shed 2 bases, J shed 7 bases, and the junction held 9 bases outside the gene matches. The CDR3 spells CASSFRHRGGQPQHF. In DNA, the CDR3 is TGTGCCAGCAGCTTCCGACACAGGGGTGGACAGCCCCAGCATTTT.

This clone was detected only a few times. This chain joins TRBV12-5 and TRBJ1-1, with a possible D match to TRBD1 (5 bases). Trimming left V 5 bases short and J 3 bases short, with 13 bases between. There are 14 residues in the CDR3. Germline CDR1 and CDR2: LGHNT and FRNRAP. CDR3 DNA: TGTGCTAGTGGTGGGGCGGGGGGGGACACTGAAGCTTTCTTT. Protein sequence: CASGGAGGDTEAFF. Complete variable domain (other parts from reference TRBV12-5 and TRBJ1-1): DARVTQTPRHKVTEMGQEVTMRCQPILGHNTVFWYRQTMMQGLELLAYFRNRAPLDDSGMPKDRFSAEMPDATLATLKIQPSEPRDSAVYFCASGGAGGDTEAFFGQGTRLTVV.

The CDR3 DNA sequence: TGTGCCAGCAGCGGCAGTAGCGGAAACAACAATGAGCAGTTCTTC. Its translation: CASSGSSGNNNEQFF. This rearrangement joins TRBV7-9 to TRBJ2-1; the D gene is possibly TRBD2 (6 bases). V lost 5 bases and J 5 bases, leaving 16 bases between the germline ends. The CDR3 contains 15 residues. In germline, CDR1 is SEHNR, CDR2 FQNEAQ (reference sequence).

The chain employs TRBV10-3 and TRBJ2-1; the D gene is possibly TRBD1 (6 bases). The V end lost 4 bases, the J end lost 8 bases, and 12 bases lay between the germline ends. CDR3 length equals 13 residues. CDR1 is ENHRY, CDR2 SYGVKD, per germline. CDR3 region: CAISGNRVHEQFF. The CDR3 nucleotides are TGTGCCATCAGTGGTAACAGGGTCCATGAGCAGTTCTTC.

The CDR3 sequence is CASSLGGSANEKLFF. Written as DNA, the CDR3 is TGCGCCAGCAGCTTGGGTGGGAGCGCAAATGAAAAACTGTTTTTT. The chain is built from TRBV5-1 and TRBJ1-4; no clear D. Germline V gene lookup returns CDR1 SGHRS and CDR2 YFSETQ. Trimming removed 0 bases at V and 5 bases at J, with 11 bases between. The CDR3 has 15 amino acids. Full variable domain (missing parts from reference TRBV5-1 and TRBJ1-4): KAGVTQTPRYLIKTRGQQVTLSCSPISGHRSVSWYQQTPGQGLQFLFEYFSETQRNKGNFPGRFSGRQFSNSRSEMNVSTLELGDSALYLCASSLGGSANEKLFFGSGTQLSVL.

The J gene is TRBJ1-5, the V gene TRBV6-6; TRBD1 might be the D (5 bases). The CDR3 loop spans 14 amino acids. Between the trimmed V and J ends, which lost 9 bases and 4 bases, there was a span of 16 bases. Germline V gene sequence: CDR1 MNHNY, CDR2 SVGAGI (reference sequence). The CDR3 spells CASVRAQGNQPQHF. The CDR3 DNA is TGTGCCAGTGTAAGAGCTCAGGGAAATCAGCCCCAGCATTTT.

The CDR3: CASSGPRGTESTEAFF. The CDR3 DNA reads as TGTGCCAGCAGCGGACCCCGGGGTACAGAGAGCACTGAAGCTTTCTTT. The rearrangement links TRBV9 to TRBJ1-1, with D unresolved. The germline V and J ends were trimmed by 3 bases and 4 bases, with 19 bases remaining between them. CDR1 and CDR2 from the germline V gene are SGDLS and YYNGEE. The CDR3 totals 16 residues.

V and J are TRBV18 and TRBJ2-7, with 9 bases fitting TRBD1. Trimming removed 2 bases from V and 4 bases from J; junction bases left unmatched: 3. CDR3 length: 14 residues. CDR1 KGHSH and CDR2 LQKENI come from the germline V gene. CDR3 amino acids: CASSPRTGVYEQYF. DNA of the CDR3: TGTGCCAGCTCACCAAGGACAGGGGTATACGAGCAGTACTTC.